This T cell receptor beta chain comes out of a study of patients and donors after allogeneic stem cell transplantation. This clonotype was counted at least ten times. TCRdb reanalysed the RT-PCR reads using MiXCR and keeps one entry per CDR3 protein. The sample includes some 230,000 distinct CDR3 sequences, approximately 14% of them seen just once. CDR1 is DFQATT and CDR2 is SNEGSKA in the germline V gene (reference sequence). This CDR3 is 15 amino acids long. The V gene end was trimmed by 0 bases and the J gene end by 0 bases; junction bases not matched to a gene: 3. J is TRBJ2-7 and V is TRBV20-1; TRBD1 aligns across 9 bases. Source material: blood, either unsorted or a sorted T cell fraction (not recorded which). This TCR came from a human donor who was either an allogeneic HSCT recipient or a stem cell or donor lymphocyte infusion donor (not recorded which). It is not recorded whose cells these are; they may come from a transplant donor. The CDR3 DNA reads as TGCAGTGCTAGAGATGACAGGGGGGACTCCTACGAGCAGTACTTC. Translating it yields CSARDDRGDSYEQYF.